Sequencing of this TCR beta chain was carried out in a study of cytomegalovirus exposure and HLA in healthy donors (dated by TCRdb to about 2017). Study-wide context: An earlier analysis of roughly 570 of the donors reported 276 Gb of sequence data and 95 million to 130 million unique TCR beta sequences obtained from about 170 million T cells. An early release covering roughly 600 HLA-typed donors comprised approximately 300 gigabases of sequencing data and 85 million to 100 million unique TCR sequences. The genetic ancestry cluster associated with self-reported Caucasian donors included approximately 85% of the roughly 400 genotyped donors. The study was designed to test whether signatures of past pathogen exposure could be identified by cataloging public T cell receptors. The study profiled the T cell repertoires of 500 to 800 subjects by immunosequencing and related them to cytomegalovirus serostatus. A separate validation cohort of some 130 different subjects was used in addition to the approximately 700-subject first cohort. To predict cytomegalovirus infection status, the study combined high-throughput TCR immunosequencing, statistical association of individual TCRs with disease status, and machine learning. A later analysis re-analyzed previously published TCR beta repertoires from approximately 670 donors and added high-resolution HLA genotyping to study TCR occurrence patterns. Rather than drawing on any new phenotypic data, the later analysis identified candidate immune exposures from TCR beta sequences and the way those sequences occurred across donors. To decide whether each TCR beta V gene segment behaved as functional or pseudogenic, an earlier analysis of approximately 600 of the donors relied on high-throughput TCR beta sequencing. Donor age, sex, ethnicity and CMV serostatus were collected together with the repertoire data. A later genetic analysis took genome-wide SNP genotypes for about three fifths of the roughly 700 donors and used that subset as a discovery cohort. Every discovery cohort repertoire had been produced on one sequencing platform. HLA typing included class I and class II loci at four-digit resolution. Typing coverage varied by locus: roughly 629-630 donors for A, B, C, DRB1 and DQB1; approximately 500 for DQA1; some 610 for DPA1; about 450 for DPB1. Roughly 5 DR-DQ haplotypes were handled as single units for association and clustering, since linkage in the cohort was strong. Among about 370 genotyped donors of the cohort, an average of around 250,000 unique TCR beta nucleotide sequences was sequenced per donor, of which roughly 17% were non-productive. Beyond this particular receptor, the publication reports: A later analysis found that TCR association rates varied across HLA loci, with DRB1 alleles showing the most associated TCRs and HLA-C alleles the fewest. An earlier analysis of some 590 of the donors showed that most TCR beta V segments appeared in productive rearrangements either about 87% or about 30% of the time, which broadly matched IMGT annotations. In vitro tests confirmed that a few of the cytomegalovirus-associated TCR beta chains recognize cytomegalovirus antigens. Assigning TCR associations to individual alleles was difficult when HLA alleles, especially DR and DQ, strongly co-occurred. Specific HLA alleles were associated with more than 15,000 TCR beta sequences at a false discovery rate of 0.05 in a later analysis. Most TCR sequences were seen in very few donors, while some public TCRs were found in many individuals. Linkage disequilibrium might explain the correlated functional status among segregating V segments, but an unknown experimental factor could not be excluded. Several of the top co-occurrence clusters appeared to be linked to parvovirus B19, influenza, CMV and Epstein-Barr virus, according to a later analysis. This cohort had only TCR beta chains sequenced, and the lack of alpha or paired-chain data limited which features could be detected. Because some donors lacked HLA typing at each locus, the association tests relied only on the typed subset. A cluster of highly shared sequence variants was judged likely to represent a technical artifact of the sequencing pipeline. In a later analysis, HLA-associated TCR beta chains showed more clonal expansion and lower generation probabilities than non-associated chains that were equally common. A later genetic analysis reported fewer N-insertions in productive TCRs among donors in an Asian-associated ancestry cluster than the roughly 700-donor mean. In the study, around 160 TCR beta chains were listed as associated with cytomegalovirus. In both the original and validation cohorts, the classifier was reported to diagnose cytomegalovirus status with high specificity and sensitivity. According to the authors, the approach could potentially be generalized to other disease states and immunological phenotypes. For the cohort, immune exposure information was limited to CMV serostatus. A later analysis found that most CMV-associated TCR beta chains appeared HLA-restricted, with HLA associations seemingly driven largely by CMV exposure. A later genetic analysis associated a missense DCLRE1C variant with V-gene and J-gene trimming of TCR beta chains, and an independent cohort replicated the association. A further reported finding was that TCR beta sequences accurately predicted the HLA-A and HLA-B alleles for most subjects in the first cohort. Around 16 rarely observed V segments, including chromosome 9 orphons, were excluded from the earlier analysis of some 590 of the donors because counts were too low. Sequencing depth was assumed to be roughly uniform across donors in the presence/absence analyses, though that assumption may not hold.

The method behind the library was the immunoSEQ multiplex PCR assay. A mixture of 60 forward primers for TCR Vbeta segments and 13 reverse primers for TCR Jbeta segments was used in the multiplex PCR. Amplification of the CDR3 region of rearranged TCR beta genes was performed with a multiplex PCR assay on genomic DNA. The Illumina HiSeq System was used to sequence the amplified TCR beta libraries as 87-base-pair reads. The authors' pipeline ran thus. In a later analysis, 77 million or so unique TCR beta chains were counted across the roughly 670 repertoires, and roughly 11 million of these chains were shared by at least two donors. A nearest-neighbor algorithm error-corrected the raw reads and collapsed the reads into unique sequences, merging closely related sequences to remove PCR and sequencing errors. CDR3 sequences were aligned to IMGT reference sequences to assign V, D and J gene segments. For a sequence to be retained, a match of at least six nucleotides was required to both a V gene segment and a J gene segment. A rearrangement was called productive if the CDR3 had no stop codons and remained in frame with V and J, and every other rearrangement was called non-productive. Following IMGT convention, CDR3 was defined as the stretch from the second conserved V-encoded cysteine up to the conserved J-encoded phenylalanine. Sequences without an unambiguous match to a single V gene segment were excluded from the earlier analysis of over 500 of the donors. An earlier analysis of fewer than 750 of the donors called V segments functional above 56.7% productive rearrangements and segregating when the between-donor standard deviation exceeded 5%. A statistical classification framework was built for diagnosing cytomegalovirus status from the catalog of TCR beta chain sequences. V and J gene assignment, in a later analysis, came from comparing TCR nucleotide sequences with IMGT/GENE-DB human TR gene sequences. Using the TCRdist pipeline, a later analysis assigned CDR3 sequences along with most-parsimonious VDJ recombination scenarios. In a later analysis, each TCR beta chain was defined by its CDR3 amino acid sequence together with its V-gene family, and reads lacking a unique V-gene family were excluded. In a later analysis, 450 to 600 highly shared, low-generation-probability nucleotide sequences were removed to address suspected cross-contamination and a sequencing artifact. A later analysis calculated a clonal expansion index for each public chain from normalized within-repertoire ranks of inferred template counts. In a later analysis, generation probabilities were computed with a VDJ recombination model fitted to out-of-frame rearrangements, and the resulting probabilities were checked against IGoR. In a later analysis, TCR-TCR, TCR-HLA and TCR-CMV co-occurrence was scored with hypergeometric tests, and a repertoire-size bias correction was applied to TCR pairs. A later analysis estimated false discovery rates by permuting HLA or CMV assignments 20 times. In a later analysis, co-occurring TCRs were grouped using DBSCAN, with TCRdist sequence similarity added in when clustering inside HLA-allele-positive subsets. For co-occurrence clustering, repertoires with fewer than 30,000 or more than 120,000 public chains were excluded, along with roughly 5 repertoires with anomalous nucleotide sharing. TCRdb mirrors the immuneACCESS table, restricted to in-frame sequences. Some clones are absent from its copies; in checked studies, under half trace to an unresolved V gene, and the reason for the others is unknown. The V and J calls and clone size are taken from that table; D and trimming were inferred from the DNA. Recorded for this sample are about 130,000 clones; 83% of them occurred a single time. The ten biggest clones cover approximately 3.6% of the sample.

As for this clone: What this receptor recognizes is not known. No base quality information exists; no much larger clone differs at one position.

In total, approximately 690 healthy bone marrow donors made up the cohort. Cohort members were all nominally healthy when sampled, although unrecorded immune exposures were likely present. The donor was CMV seropositive and was included in the group of about 290 seropositive cohort members. Each donor provided a peripheral blood sample, and peripheral blood mononuclear cells were used for TCR beta sequencing. Genomic DNA was extracted from the blood cell samples with the Qiagen DNeasy Blood Extraction Kit. Sequenced input: PBMCs. This clonotype was obtained from a woman aged 40 to 50 in good health and CMV-seropositive.

CDR3 loop: CASSQDRGFNEQFF. The nucleotide sequence reads as follows: TGTGCCAGCAGTCAGGACAGGGGTTTCAATGAGCAGTTCTTC. The V and J genes are TRBV7-2 and TRBJ2-1, with 9 bases aligning to TRBD1. Trimming accounts for 6 bases at V and 6 bases at J, while the number of junction bases matched to no gene is 6. From the cysteine up to the phenylalanine, the CDR3 has a length of 14 residues. Of the read, only the CDR3 DNA is kept; its 42 bases are in frame from base 1. The germline V gene specifies SGHTA as CDR1 and FQGNSA as CDR2.